This T cell receptor beta chain comes out of a study of T cells and Merkel cell carcinoma outcomes. Only in-frame clones appear in the TCRdb table, and some are missing; sequencing was by immunoSEQ multiplex PCR. This table has roughly 4,800 clones, 85% appearing once. Germline values: CDR1 MNHEY, CDR2 SVGAGI. The CDR3 is 15 residues long. V trimming: 6 bases; J trimming: 7 bases; junction bases outside the gene matches: 9. V and J are TRBV6-5 and TRBJ2-3; 11 positions agree with TRBD2. The sample was tumor tissue from Merkel cell carcinoma. The clonotype was recovered from a human donor with Merkel cell carcinoma. The CDR3 DNA reads as TGTGCCAGCAGGGCTAGCGGGAGGCCCGCGAATACGCAGTATTTT. It codes for CASRASGRPANTQYF.